This T cell receptor (beta chain) was found in a study of shared clonotypes between healthy human individuals. As for the study in general: With ages of 18 to 49, the donors were two women and a few men.

In the CD4+ fraction, cells were divided into CD45RA+ naive and CD45RA-negative memory subsets. With regard to this clone: The antigen is undetermined.

Study-wide results and limits: Investigators collected only blood, and repertoires in tissues likely differ. Generally, naive subsets (rather than memory subsets) showed larger estimated richness.

The data were produced by immunoSEQ multiplex PCR, yet TCRdb's version contains in-frame clones alone and is incomplete. The sample records roughly 1,100,000 clones, about three quarters being singletons. The receptor's source is a man aged 18 to 29 in good health. Sample: memory CD4+ T cells sorted from blood. Subset reported: CD45RA-negative fraction.

This CDR3 is CASSFIANYGYTF. The CDR3 nucleotides are TGTGCCAGCAGCTTTATTGCGAATTATGGCTACACCTTC. This chain joins TRBV5-4 and TRBJ1-2; no definite D call. Trimming cost V 2 bases and J 5 bases, with 10 bases left between them. Germline lookup yields CDR1 SGHNT and CDR2 YYREEE (reference sequence). The CDR3 has 13 amino acids.